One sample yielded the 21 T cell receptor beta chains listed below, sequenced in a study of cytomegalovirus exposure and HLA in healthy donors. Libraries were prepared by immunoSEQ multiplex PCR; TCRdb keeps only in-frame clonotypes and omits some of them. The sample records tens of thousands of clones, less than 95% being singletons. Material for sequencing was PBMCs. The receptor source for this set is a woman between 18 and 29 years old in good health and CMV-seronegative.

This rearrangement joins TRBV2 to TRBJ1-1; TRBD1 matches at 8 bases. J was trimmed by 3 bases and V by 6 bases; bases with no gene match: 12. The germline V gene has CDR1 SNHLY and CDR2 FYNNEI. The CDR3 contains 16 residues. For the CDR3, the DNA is TGTGCCAGCAGAGTTGCGACAGGGGCGTCGTACACTGAAGCTTTCTTT. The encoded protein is CASRVATGASYTEAFF.

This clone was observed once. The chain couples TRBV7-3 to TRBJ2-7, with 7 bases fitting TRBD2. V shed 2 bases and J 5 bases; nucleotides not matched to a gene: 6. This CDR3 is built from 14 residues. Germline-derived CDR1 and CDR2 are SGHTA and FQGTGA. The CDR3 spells CASSLEGGSDEQYF. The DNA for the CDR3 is TGTGCCAGCAGCTTAGAGGGAGGGTCCGACGAGCAGTACTTC.

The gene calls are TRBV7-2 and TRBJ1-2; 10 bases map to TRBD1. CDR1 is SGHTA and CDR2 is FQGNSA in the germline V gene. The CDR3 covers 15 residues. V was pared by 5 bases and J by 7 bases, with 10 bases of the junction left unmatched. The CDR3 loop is CASSAQLRDRGGYTF. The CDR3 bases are TGTGCCAGCAGCGCCCAGCTCCGGGACAGGGGTGGCTACACCTTC.

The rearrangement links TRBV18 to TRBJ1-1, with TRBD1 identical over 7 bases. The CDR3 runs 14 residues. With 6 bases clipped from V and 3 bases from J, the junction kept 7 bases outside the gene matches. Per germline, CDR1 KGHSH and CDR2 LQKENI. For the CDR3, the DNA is TGTGCCAGCTCGCGGGCCAGGGGGGACACTGAAGCTTTCTTT. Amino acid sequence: CASSRARGDTEAFF.

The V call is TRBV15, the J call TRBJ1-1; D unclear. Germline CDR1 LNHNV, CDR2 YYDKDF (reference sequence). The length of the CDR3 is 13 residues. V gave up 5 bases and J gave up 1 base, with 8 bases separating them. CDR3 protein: CATSLRSNTEAFF. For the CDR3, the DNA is TGTGCCACCAGCCTACGGTCGAACACTGAAGCTTTCTTT.

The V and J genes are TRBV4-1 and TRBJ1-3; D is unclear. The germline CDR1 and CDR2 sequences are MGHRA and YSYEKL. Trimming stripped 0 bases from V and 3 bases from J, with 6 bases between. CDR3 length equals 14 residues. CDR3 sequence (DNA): TGCGCCAGCAGCCAAGAGAGGGTTGGAAACACCATATATTTT. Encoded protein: CASSQERVGNTIYF.

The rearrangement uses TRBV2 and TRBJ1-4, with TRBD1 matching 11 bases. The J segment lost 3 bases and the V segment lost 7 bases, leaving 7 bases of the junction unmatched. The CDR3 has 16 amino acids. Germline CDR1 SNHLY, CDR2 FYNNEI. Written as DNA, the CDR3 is TGTGCCAGCACCCCGATGGGACAGGGGGCTAATGAAAAACTGTTTTTT. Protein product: CASTPMGQGANEKLFF.

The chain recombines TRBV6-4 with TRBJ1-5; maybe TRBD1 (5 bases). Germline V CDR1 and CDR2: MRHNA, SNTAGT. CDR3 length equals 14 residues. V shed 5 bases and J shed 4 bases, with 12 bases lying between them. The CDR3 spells CASSPGKGNQPQHF. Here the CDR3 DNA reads TGTGCCAGCAGTCCAGGGAAGGGGAATCAGCCCCAGCATTTT.

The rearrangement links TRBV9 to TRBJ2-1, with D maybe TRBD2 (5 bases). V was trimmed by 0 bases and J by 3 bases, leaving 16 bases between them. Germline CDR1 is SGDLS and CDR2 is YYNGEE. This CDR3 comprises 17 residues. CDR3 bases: TGTGCCAGCAGCGTAGGTGGGAGAGGGTCGGTCTACAATGAGCAGTTCTTC. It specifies CASSVGGRGSVYNEQFF.

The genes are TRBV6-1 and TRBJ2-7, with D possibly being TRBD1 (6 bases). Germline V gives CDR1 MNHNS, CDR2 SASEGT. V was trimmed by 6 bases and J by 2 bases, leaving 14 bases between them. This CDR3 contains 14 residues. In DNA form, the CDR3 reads TGTGCCAGCAGGGGCTATGCAGGGGCCTACGAGCAGTACTTC. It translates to CASRGYAGAYEQYF.

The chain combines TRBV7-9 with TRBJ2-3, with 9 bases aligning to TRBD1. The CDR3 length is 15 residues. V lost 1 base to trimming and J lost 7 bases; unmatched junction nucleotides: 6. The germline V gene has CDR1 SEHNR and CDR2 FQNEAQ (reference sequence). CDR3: CASSLGGQGIHTQYF. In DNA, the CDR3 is TGTGCCAGCAGCTTAGGGGGACAGGGTATTCATACGCAGTATTTT. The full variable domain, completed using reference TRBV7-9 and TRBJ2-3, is DTGVSQNPRHKITKRGQNVTFRCDPISEHNRLYWYRQTLGQGPEFLTYFQNEAQLEKSRLLSDRFSAERPKGSFSTLEIQRTEQGDSAMYLCASSLGGQGIHTQYFGPGTRLTVL.

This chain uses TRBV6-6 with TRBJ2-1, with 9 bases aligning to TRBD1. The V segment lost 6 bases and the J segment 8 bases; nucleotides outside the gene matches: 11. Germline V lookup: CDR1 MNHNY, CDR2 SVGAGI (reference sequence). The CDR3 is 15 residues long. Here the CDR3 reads CASRNNRGRVDEQFF. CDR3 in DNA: TGTGCCAGCAGGAACAACAGGGGGCGAGTGGATGAGCAGTTCTTC.

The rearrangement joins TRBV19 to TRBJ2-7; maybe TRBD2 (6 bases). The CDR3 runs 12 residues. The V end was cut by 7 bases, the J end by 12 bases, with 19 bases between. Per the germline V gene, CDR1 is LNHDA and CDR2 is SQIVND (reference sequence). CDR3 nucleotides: TGTGCCAGTACATCGGGTGGAGGGGTTCGGTACTTC. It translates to CASTSGGGVRYF.

DNA for the CDR3: TGCGCCAGCAGCCAACAAGCAGGGCTCGGCTCACCCCTCCACTTT. Encoded protein: CASSQQAGLGSPLHF. The V call is TRBV4-1, the J call TRBJ1-6; D is perhaps TRBD1 (5 bases). This CDR3 is 15 amino acids long. V was cut by 2 bases and J by 10 bases, with 15 bases left in between. CDR1 and CDR2 (germline): MGHRA, YSYEKL.

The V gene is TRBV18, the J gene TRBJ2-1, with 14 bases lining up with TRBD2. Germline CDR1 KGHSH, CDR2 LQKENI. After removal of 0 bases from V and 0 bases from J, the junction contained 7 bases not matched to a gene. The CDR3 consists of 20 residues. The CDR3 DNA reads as TGTGCCAGCTCACCACCCGGACTAGCGGGGGGCCGAAGCTCCTACAATGAGCAGTTCTTC. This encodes CASSPPGLAGGRSSYNEQFF.

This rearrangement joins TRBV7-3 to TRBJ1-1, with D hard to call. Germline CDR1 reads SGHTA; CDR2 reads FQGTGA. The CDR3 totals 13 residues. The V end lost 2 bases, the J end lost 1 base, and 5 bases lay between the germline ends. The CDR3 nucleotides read TGTGCCAGCAGCTTACGGTGGAACACTGAAGCTTTCTTT. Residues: CASSLRWNTEAFF.

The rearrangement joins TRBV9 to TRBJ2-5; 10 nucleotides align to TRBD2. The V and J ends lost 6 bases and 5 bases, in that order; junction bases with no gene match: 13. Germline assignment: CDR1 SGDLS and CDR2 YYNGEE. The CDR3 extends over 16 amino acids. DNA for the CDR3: TGTGCCAGCAACCCCGGATCTAGCGGGGGTCGGGAGACCCAGTACTTC. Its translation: CASNPGSSGGRETQYF.

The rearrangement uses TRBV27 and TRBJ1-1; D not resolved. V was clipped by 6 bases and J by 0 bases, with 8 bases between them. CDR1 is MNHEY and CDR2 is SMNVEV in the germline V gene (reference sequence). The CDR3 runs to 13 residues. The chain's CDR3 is CASRNGMNTEAFF. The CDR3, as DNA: TGTGCCAGCAGAAACGGGATGAACACTGAAGCTTTCTTT.

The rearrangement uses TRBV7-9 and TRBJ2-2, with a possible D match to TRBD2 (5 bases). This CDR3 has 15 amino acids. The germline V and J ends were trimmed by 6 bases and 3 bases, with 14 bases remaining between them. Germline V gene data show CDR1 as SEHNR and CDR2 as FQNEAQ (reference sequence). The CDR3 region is CASSPLRGHTGELFF. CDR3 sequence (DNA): TGTGCCAGCAGTCCGCTTCGGGGTCACACCGGGGAGCTGTTTTTT.

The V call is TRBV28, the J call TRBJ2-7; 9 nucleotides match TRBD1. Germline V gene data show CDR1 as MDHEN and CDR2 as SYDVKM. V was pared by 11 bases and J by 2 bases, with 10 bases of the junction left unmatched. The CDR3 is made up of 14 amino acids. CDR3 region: CAVCSWDRAYEQYF. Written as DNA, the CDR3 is TGTGCCGTTTGTTCTTGGGACAGGGCCTACGAGCAGTACTTC. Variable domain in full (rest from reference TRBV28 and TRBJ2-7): DVKVTQSSRYLVKRTGEKVFLECVQDMDHENMFWYRQDPGLGLRLIYFSYDVKMKEKGDIPEGYSVSREKKERFSLILESASTNQTSMYLCAVCSWDRAYEQYFGPGTRLTVT.

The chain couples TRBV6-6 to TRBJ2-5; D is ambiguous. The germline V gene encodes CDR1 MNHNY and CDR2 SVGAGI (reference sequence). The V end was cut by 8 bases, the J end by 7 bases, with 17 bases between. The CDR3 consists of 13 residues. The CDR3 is CASEAAAFRTQYF. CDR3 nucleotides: TGTGCCAGCGAGGCGGCGGCCTTTAGGACCCAGTACTTC.